This T cell receptor (beta chain) was found in a study of shared clonotypes between healthy human individuals. Profiling relied on immunoSEQ multiplex PCR, and the TCRdb table lists in-frame clones only, not all of them. The table shows some 450,000 clones, with over 60% occurring only once. General study points: Sharing of clonotypes among donors was expected to vary with sequencing depth.

Concerning this clone: Its antigen is unidentified.

Those who donated, Caucasian adults without exception, all lived in Nashville, Tennessee. The sequence derives from a woman aged 40 to 50 in good health. Some clones in this sample may be carry-over from other donors' samples. Sequencing used PBMCs.

The CDR3 here is CASSPRPNTGELFF. CDR3 coding DNA: TGTGCCAGCAGCCCTAGACCCAACACCGGGGAGCTGTTTTTT. This chain connects TRBV27 to TRBJ2-2; no definite D call. CDR1 MNHEY and CDR2 SMNVEV come from the germline V gene (reference sequence). V gave up 6 bases and J gave up 2 bases, with 10 bases separating them. This CDR3 has 14 amino acids.